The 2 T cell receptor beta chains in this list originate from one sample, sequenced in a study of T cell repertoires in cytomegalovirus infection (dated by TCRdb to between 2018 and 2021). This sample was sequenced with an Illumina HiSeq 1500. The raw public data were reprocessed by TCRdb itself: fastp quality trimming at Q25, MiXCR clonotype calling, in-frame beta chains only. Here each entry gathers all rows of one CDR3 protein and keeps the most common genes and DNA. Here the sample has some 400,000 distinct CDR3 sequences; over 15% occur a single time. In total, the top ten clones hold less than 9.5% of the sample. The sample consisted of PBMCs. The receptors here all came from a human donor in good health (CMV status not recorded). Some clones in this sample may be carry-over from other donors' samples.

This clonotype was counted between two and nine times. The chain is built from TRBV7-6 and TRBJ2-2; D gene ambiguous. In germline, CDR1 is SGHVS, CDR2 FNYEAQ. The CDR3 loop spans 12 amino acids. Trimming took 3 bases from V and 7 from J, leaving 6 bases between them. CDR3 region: CASSFSNGELFF. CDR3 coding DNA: TGTGCCAGCAGCTTCAGTAACGGGGAGCTGTTTTTT.

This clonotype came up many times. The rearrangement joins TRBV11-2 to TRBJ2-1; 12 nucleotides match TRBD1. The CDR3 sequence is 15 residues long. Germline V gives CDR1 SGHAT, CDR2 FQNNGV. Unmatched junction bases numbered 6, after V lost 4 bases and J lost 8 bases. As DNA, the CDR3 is TGTGCCAGCAGCTCCCCGGGACAGGGGGCTTATGAGCAGTTCTTC. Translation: CASSSPGQGAYEQFF.